This entry lists 10 T cell receptor beta chains sequenced from one sample in a study of monozygotic twins with cystic fibrosis (dated by TCRdb to the early 2020s). Libraries came from the immunoSEQ multiplex PCR assay. As stored in TCRdb, this immuneACCESS dataset retains in-frame rearrangements with V and J assigned. A fraction of the clones does not appear; measured against another copy, unresolved V genes explain less than half of the discrepancy, and the remainder lacks a known reason. The sample records approximately 13,000 clones, around 91% of which are singletons. The biggest ten clones account for about 0.73% of the sample. The sample taken for sequencing was blood. The receptors were sampled from a boy younger than 18 with cystic fibrosis.

This sequence joins TRBV27 and TRBJ2-5; D unresolved. V lost 5 bases and J 1 base, leaving 5 bases between the germline ends. Germline V gene sequence: CDR1 MNHEY, CDR2 SMNVEV (reference sequence). The CDR3 spans 12 residues. The CDR3 coding sequence is TGTGCCAGCAGTGTTGGCCAAGAGACCCAGTACTTC. Its protein is CASSVGQETQYF.

This rearrangement joins TRBV7-8 to TRBJ2-2, with D possibly being TRBD2 (6 bases). Germline assignment: CDR1 SGHVS and CDR2 FQNEAQ. The CDR3 totals 16 residues. V was pared by 7 bases and J by 5 bases, with 20 bases between. Written as DNA, the CDR3 is TGTGCCAGCACCTTCTTGACGGGAGAGGGAACCGGGGAGCTGTTTTTT. Translated, it gives CASTFLTGEGTGELFF.

This chain uses TRBV28 with TRBJ2-2; TRBD2 aligns across 11 bases. Losses at the gene ends were 7 bases for V and 5 bases for J; bases not matched to a gene: 9. The length of the CDR3 is 16 residues. CDR1 MDHEN and CDR2 SYDVKM come from the germline V gene. In DNA form, the CDR3 reads TGTGCCAGCAACCCCAGACTAGCGGGACGGACCGGGGAGCTGTTTTTT. It codes for CASNPRLAGRTGELFF.

Only a few counts were recorded for this clone. The chain carries TRBV19 and TRBJ1-2; a weak D match, TRBD1 (6 bases). Trimming pared 5 bases from V and 8 bases from J, leaving 18 bases between. Germline V CDR1 and CDR2: LNHDA, SQIVND (reference sequence). The CDR3 length is 14 residues. DNA for the CDR3: TGTGCCAGTAGTGATTACAGGGCCGTCGACGGCTACACCTTC. Translation gives CASSDYRAVDGYTF.

This clone was found a few times. This chain connects TRBV2 to TRBJ1-2; TRBD1 agrees at 8 bases. Unmatched junction bases numbered 6, after V lost 4 bases and J lost 5 bases. The CDR3 is 14 residues long. The germline CDR1 and CDR2 sequences are SNHLY and FYNNEI. CDR3 sequence: CASSVGQGQYGYTF. The DNA of the CDR3 is TGTGCCAGCAGTGTAGGACAGGGACAATATGGCTACACCTTC.

This sequence joins TRBV27 and TRBJ2-2; a weak D match, TRBD1 (6 bases). Germline assignment: CDR1 MNHEY and CDR2 SMNVEV (reference sequence). Trimming cost V 6 bases and J 5 bases, with 25 bases left between them. The CDR3 spans 18 residues. The CDR3 region is CASSPHKVFGQGTGELFF. DNA for the CDR3: TGTGCCAGCAGCCCCCACAAGGTTTTTGGTCAGGGGACCGGGGAGCTGTTTTTT.

The chain recombines TRBV5-1 with TRBJ2-3; 11 bases agree with TRBD2. The germline CDR1 and CDR2 sequences are SGHRS and YFSETQ. The junction had 5 bases not matched to a gene; V was cut back by 0 bases and J by 2 bases. This CDR3 has 17 amino acids. The CDR3 is CASSLERLAGFTDTQYF. In DNA form, the CDR3 reads TGCGCCAGCAGCTTGGAAAGACTAGCGGGGTTCACAGATACGCAGTATTTT.

CDR3 nucleotides: TGTGCCAGTAGGGGTGGGGAAGGGGGCGTCTATGGCTACACCTTC. Translated: CASRGGEGGVYGYTF. The V gene is TRBV19, the J gene TRBJ1-2, with 7 nucleotides matching TRBD1. J was trimmed by 4 bases and V by 6 bases; bases with no gene match: 11. Per germline, CDR1 LNHDA and CDR2 SQIVND (reference sequence). The CDR3 runs to 15 residues. Full variable domain (remainder filled in from reference TRBV19 and TRBJ1-2): DGGITQSPKYLFRKEGQNVTLSCEQNLNHDAMYWYRQDPGQGLRLIYYSQIVNDFQKGDIAEGYSVSREKKESFPLTVTSAQKNPTAFYLCASRGGEGGVYGYTFGSGTRLTVV.

This sequence joins TRBV5-6 and TRBJ2-7; 9 nucleotides line up with TRBD2. The trim removed 0 bases at V and 7 bases at J, leaving 2 bases unmatched. CDR1 is SGHDT, CDR2 YYEEEE, per germline. This CDR3 is 13 amino acids long. The DNA for the CDR3 is TGTGCCAGCAGCTTGGTTCTAGCGGGAGAGCAGTACTTC. It codes for CASSLVLAGEQYF.

The V and J genes are TRBV25-1 and TRBJ2-1; D unclear. The CDR3 sequence is 16 residues long. The germline gives CDR1 MGHDK, CDR2 SYGVNS. V shed 2 bases and J shed 1 base, with 12 bases lying between them. The CDR3 bases are TGTGCCAGCAGTGAAACAAGGCGTGAATCCTACAATGAGCAGTTCTTC. Translated: CASSETRRESYNEQFF.